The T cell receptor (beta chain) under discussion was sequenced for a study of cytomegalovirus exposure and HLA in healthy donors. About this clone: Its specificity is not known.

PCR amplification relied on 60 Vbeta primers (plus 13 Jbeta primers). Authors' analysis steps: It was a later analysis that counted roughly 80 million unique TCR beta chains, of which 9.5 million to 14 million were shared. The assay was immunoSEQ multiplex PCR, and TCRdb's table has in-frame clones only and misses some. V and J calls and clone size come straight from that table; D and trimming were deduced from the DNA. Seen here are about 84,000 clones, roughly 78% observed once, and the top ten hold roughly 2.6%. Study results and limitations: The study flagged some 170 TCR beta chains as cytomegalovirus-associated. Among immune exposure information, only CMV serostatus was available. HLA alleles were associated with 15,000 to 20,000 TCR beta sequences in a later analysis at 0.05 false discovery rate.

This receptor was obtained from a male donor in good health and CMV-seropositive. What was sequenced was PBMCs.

The CDR3 reads CASSASRTSGRLGETQYF. The DNA of the CDR3 is TGTGCCAGCAGCGCTAGCAGGACTAGCGGGAGACTGGGAGAGACCCAGTACTTC. The genes are TRBV9 and TRBJ2-5; 13 positions agree with TRBD2. V shed 3 bases, J shed 4 bases, and the junction held 12 bases outside the gene matches. In germline, CDR1 is SGDLS, CDR2 YYNGEE. The CDR3 loop spans 18 amino acids.